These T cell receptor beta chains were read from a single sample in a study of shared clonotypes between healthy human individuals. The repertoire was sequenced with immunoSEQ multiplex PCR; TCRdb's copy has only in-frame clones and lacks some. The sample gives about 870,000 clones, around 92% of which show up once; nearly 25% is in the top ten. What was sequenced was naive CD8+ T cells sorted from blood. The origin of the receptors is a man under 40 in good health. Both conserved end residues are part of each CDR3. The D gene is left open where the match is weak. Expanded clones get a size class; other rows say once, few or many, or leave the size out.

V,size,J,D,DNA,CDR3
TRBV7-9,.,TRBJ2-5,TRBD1,TGTGCCAGCAGCTTAGCGGGGGACAGAGCTCAAGAGACCCAGTACTTC,CASSLAGDRAQETQYF
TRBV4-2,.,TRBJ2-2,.,TGTGCCAGCAGCCACGAGAGATCACAGGGTAAGAACACCGGGGAGCTGTTTTTT,CASSHERSQGKNTGELFF
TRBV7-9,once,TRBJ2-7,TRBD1,TGTGCCAGCAGCCCACAACTTCCGGGACAGAGGTTCGAGCAGTACTTC,CASSPQLPGQRFEQYF
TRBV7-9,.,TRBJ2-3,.,TGTGCCAGCAGTACCCCGGAGTTTGGGGCGGGACCAGCGGCAGATACGCAGTATTTT,CASSTPEFGAGPAADTQYF
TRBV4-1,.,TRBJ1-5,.,TGCGCCAGCAGCCTAAGGGGTGTTCAGCCCCAGCATTTT,CASSLRGVQPQHF
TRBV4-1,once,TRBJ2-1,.,TGCGCCAGCAGCCAAGACAGGCCCTCCTACAATGAGCAGTTCTTC,CASSQDRPSYNEQFF
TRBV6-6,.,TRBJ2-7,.,TGTGCCAGCAGTTCCCCTGGGGGGTACGAGCAGTACTTC,CASSSPGGYEQYF
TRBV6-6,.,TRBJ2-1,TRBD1,TGTGCCAGCAGTCAAGAGGACAGGGGACGATGGGCCGAGCAGTTCTTC,CASSQEDRGRWAEQFF
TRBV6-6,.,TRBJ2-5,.,TGTGCCAGCAGTTACTCGAGGGAAGCGAATGCGACCCAGTACTTC,CASSYSREANATQYF
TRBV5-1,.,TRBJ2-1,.,TGCGCCAGCCGCCGTTTGGGGGTCAATGAGCAGTTCTTC,CASRRLGVNEQFF
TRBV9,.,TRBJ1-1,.,TGTGCCAGCAGTCCGGTGGCGAACACTGAAGCTTTCTTT,CASSPVANTEAFF
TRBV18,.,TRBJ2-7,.,TGTGCCAGCTCACCTATGGACTCCTACGAGCAGTACTTC,CASSPMDSYEQYF
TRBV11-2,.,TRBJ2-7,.,TGTGCCAGCAGCTTAGAGGCCTTTAGTTCCTACGAGCAGTACTTC,CASSLEAFSSYEQYF
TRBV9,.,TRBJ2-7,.,TGTGCCAGCATTCATACCTACGAGCAGTACTTC,CASIHTYEQYF
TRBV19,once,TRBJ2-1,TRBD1,TGTGCCAGTAGTATAGGACAGGGGCCCTACAATGAGCAGTTCTTC,CASSIGQGPYNEQFF
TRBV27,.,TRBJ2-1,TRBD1,TGTGCCAGCACTCCTCTTAGGGACAGTTACAATGAGCAGTTCTTC,CASTPLRDSYNEQFF
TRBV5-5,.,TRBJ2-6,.,TGTGCCAGCAGTAACTGGGGACACGGACGCTCTGGGGCCAACGTCCTGACTTTC,CASSNWGHGRSGANVLTF
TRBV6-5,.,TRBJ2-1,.,TGTGCCAGCAGTTGGAACAGGCTAGACAATGAGCAGTTCTTC,CASSWNRLDNEQFF
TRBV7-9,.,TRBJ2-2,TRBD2,TGTGCCAGCAGCTTAGTACGACTAGCGGAGAACACCGGGGAGCTGTTTTTT,CASSLVRLAENTGELFF
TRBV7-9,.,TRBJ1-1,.,TGTGCCAGCAGCTTAACGATGGATACGAACACTGAAGCTTTCTTT,CASSLTMDTNTEAFF
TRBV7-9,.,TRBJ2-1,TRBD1,TGTGCCAGCAGCCCGGACGGGGACAGGGTTTTCTCCTACAATGAGCAGTTCTTC,CASSPDGDRVFSYNEQFF
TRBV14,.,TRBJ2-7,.,TGTGCCAGCAGTCAAACAACAGGGACCTACGAGCAGTACTTC,CASSQTTGTYEQYF
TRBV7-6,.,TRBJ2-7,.,TGTGCCAGCAGCTTAAGGCAGGGGAACGAGCAGTACTTC,CASSLRQGNEQYF
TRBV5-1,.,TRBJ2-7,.,TGCGCCAGCAGCTTGATAACTAGCTACGAGCAGTACTTC,CASSLITSYEQYF
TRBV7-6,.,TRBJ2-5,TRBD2,TGTGCCAGCAGCGTTAGCGGGGACGCCTCCACCGAGACCCAGTACTTC,CASSVSGDASTETQYF
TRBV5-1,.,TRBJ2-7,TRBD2,TGCGCCAGCAGCGGCCCCGGGACTACAACCTACCACTCCTACGAGCAGTACTTC,CASSGPGTTTYHSYEQYF
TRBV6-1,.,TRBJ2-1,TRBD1,TGTGCCAGCAGTGGAGAGGGGGCCAGGATGAATGAGCAGTTCTTC,CASSGEGARMNEQFF
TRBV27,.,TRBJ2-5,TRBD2,TGTGCCAGCAGTCCCATTAGCGGGAGGGGAGAGACCCAGTACTTC,CASSPISGRGETQYF
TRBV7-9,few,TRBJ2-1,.,TGTGCCAGCAGCTTAACCTACAATGAGCAGTTCTTC,CASSLTYNEQFF
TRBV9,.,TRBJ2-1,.,TGTGCCAGCAGCCCGGGAGCGGAATACAATGAGCAGTTCTTC,CASSPGAEYNEQFF
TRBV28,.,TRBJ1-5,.,TGTGCCAGCAGTTTATTGGGCCACAGGGTTAGGAATCAGCCCCAGCATTTT,CASSLLGHRVRNQPQHF
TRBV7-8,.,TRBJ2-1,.,TGTGCCAGCAGCGCGAGAGGGGGGGCCAATGAGCAGTTCTTC,CASSARGGANEQFF
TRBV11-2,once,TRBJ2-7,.,TGTGCCAGCAGCTTAGATGCGGCCCGACCGCTCTACGAGCAGTACTTC,CASSLDAARPLYEQYF
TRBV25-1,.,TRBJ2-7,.,TGTGCCAGCCTGGGGGCAGGCAGGGCAACCCCCTACGAGCAGTACTTC,CASLGAGRATPYEQYF
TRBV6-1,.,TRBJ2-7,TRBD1,TGTGCCGCAGAGGACAGGGACTACGAGCAGTACTTC,CAAEDRDYEQYF
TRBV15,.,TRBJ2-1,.,TGTGCCACCAGCAGCGGGAGTGGCTACAATGAGCAGTTCTTC,CATSSGSGYNEQFF
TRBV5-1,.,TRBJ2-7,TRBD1,TGCGCCAGCAGCTTGGCCTTAGGGACAGGCTCCTACGAGCAGTACTTC,CASSLALGTGSYEQYF
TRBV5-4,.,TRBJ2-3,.,TGTGCCAGCAGCTTGGTCGGGGACGAGTTGGAGTATTTT,CASSLVGDELEYF
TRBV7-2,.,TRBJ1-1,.,TGTGCCAGCAGCTTAGTTGATCTCACTGAAGCTTTCTTT,CASSLVDLTEAFF
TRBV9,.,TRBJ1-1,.,TGTGCCAGCAGCCCCCCCCGGGGGGGCATCACTGAAGCTTTCTTT,CASSPPRGGITEAFF
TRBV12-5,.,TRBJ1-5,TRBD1,TGTGCTAGTGGTTCTTCTACAGGGGGGAAAAATCAGCCCCAGCATTTT,CASGSSTGGKNQPQHF
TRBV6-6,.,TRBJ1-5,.,TGTGCCAGCAGCGAAGAAGAAGGGTTGGTTCAGCCCCAGCATTTT,CASSEEEGLVQPQHF
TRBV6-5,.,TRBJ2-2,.,TGTGCCAGCAGTTATTCGACAGCGAACACCGGGGAGCTGTTTTTT,CASSYSTANTGELFF
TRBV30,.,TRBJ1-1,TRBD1,TGTGCCTGGAGTGAGGGACAGGGAGAATTGACTGAAGCTTTCTTT,CAWSEGQGELTEAFF
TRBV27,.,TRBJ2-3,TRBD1,TGTGCCAGCAGTTTAGATGGGACAGGGCCAGATACGCAGTATTTT,CASSLDGTGPDTQYF
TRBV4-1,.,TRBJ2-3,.,TGCGCCAGCAGCCAAGATGAAAGCACAGATACGCAGTATTTT,CASSQDESTDTQYF
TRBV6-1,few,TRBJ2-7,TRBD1,TGTGCCAGCATCCCTCTGACAGGGACCTACGAGCAGTACTTC,CASIPLTGTYEQYF
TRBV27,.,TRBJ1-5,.,TGTGCCAGCAGTCCAGGGTCCGGGGCCAATCAGCCCCAGCATTTT,CASSPGSGANQPQHF
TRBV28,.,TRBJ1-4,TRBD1,TGTGCCAGCAGTCCTTTACCCTGGGACAGCCAACCAACTAATGAAAAACTGTTTTTT,CASSPLPWDSQPTNEKLFF
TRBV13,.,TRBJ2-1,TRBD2,TGTGCCAGCAGCTCCGGACTAGGGGATGAGCAGTTCTTC,CASSSGLGDEQFF
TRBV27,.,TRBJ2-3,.,TGTGCCAGCAGTTTATTAGCGAGAAGCACAGATACGCAGTATTTT,CASSLLARSTDTQYF
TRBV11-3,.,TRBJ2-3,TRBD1,TGTGCCAGCAGCCGGACAGGGTGGGAGGGCACAGATACGCAGTATTTT,CASSRTGWEGTDTQYF
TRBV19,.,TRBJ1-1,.,TGTGCCAGTAGTATAGACCTCCTGAGAGCGATGACTGAAGCTTTCTTT,CASSIDLLRAMTEAFF